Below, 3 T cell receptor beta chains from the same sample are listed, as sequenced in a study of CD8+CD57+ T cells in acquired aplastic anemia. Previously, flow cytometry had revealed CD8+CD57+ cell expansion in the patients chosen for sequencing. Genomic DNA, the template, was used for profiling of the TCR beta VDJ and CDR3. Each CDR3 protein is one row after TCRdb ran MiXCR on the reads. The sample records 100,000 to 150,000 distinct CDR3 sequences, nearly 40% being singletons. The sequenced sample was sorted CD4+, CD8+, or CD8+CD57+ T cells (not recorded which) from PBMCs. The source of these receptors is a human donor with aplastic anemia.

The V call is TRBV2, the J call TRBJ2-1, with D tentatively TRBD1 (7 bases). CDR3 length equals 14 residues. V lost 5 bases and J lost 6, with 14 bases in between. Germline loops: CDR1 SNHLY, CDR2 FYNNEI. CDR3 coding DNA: TGTGCCAGCAGTTCCCGACAGGGAGGCAATGAGCAGTTCTTC. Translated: CASSSRQGGNEQFF.

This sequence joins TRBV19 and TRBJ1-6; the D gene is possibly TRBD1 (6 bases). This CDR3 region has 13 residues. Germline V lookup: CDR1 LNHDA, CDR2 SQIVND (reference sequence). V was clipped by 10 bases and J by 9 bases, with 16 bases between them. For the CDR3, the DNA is TGTGCCAATACCCGACAGGACGGTTCACCCCTCCACTTT. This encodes CANTRQDGSPLHF.

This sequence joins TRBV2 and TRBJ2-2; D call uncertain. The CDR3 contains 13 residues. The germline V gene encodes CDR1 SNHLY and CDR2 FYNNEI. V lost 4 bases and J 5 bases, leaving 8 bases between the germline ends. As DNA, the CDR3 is TGTGCCAGCAGTGGTCAAGGGACCGGGGAGCTGTTTTTT. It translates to CASSGQGTGELFF.